This record covers a single T cell receptor (beta chain). Its antigen is as yet unknown. Sequencing was performed with immunoSEQ multiplex PCR; in TCRdb, only in-frame clones are kept and a portion is missing. Of over 250,000 clones listed, approximately 87% are singletons. This sample is part of a study of Ad26.COV2.S vaccination and SARS-CoV-2 variants. Treatment specified: over 15 received Ad26.COV2.S at low or high dose, single or two shots; several received placebo; per-sample allocation not given. Each sample was drawn 63 days after the first injection (of vaccine or placebo). V lost 0 bases and J lost 6, with 14 bases in between. This CDR3 is 15 amino acids long. From germline, CDR1 is KGHSH and CDR2 LQKENI. Broader study findings: From the TCR breadth and depth analyses, total T cell responses may have been underestimated.

This material consisted of peripheral blood, taken in a trial of Ad26.COV2.S vaccine versus placebo. The chain couples TRBV18 to TRBJ1-1; D might be TRBD1 (6 bases). This receptor was taken from a person aged 18-65 years who received the Ad26.COV2.S COVID-19 vaccine or a placebo. The CDR3 reads CASSPPGYRDAEAFF. The CDR3, as DNA: TGTGCCAGCTCACCACCGGGGTACAGGGACGCTGAAGCTTTCTTT.